Listed below are T cell receptor beta chains from one sample, sequenced in a study of blood T cell repertoires in COVID-19. Sequenced by immunoSEQ multiplex PCR; TCRdb stores in-frame clones only, minus some. The sample lists hundreds of thousands of clones, approximately 92% occurring once. The sequencing input was PBMCs or T cells enriched from blood (not recorded which). The origin of the receptors is a young man who had recovered from COVID-19. Both conserved end residues are part of each CDR3. Each record gives: CDR3 protein, CDR3 DNA, clone size, D gene, V gene, J gene. The D gene is left open where the match is weak. Clone size, where shown, is once, few, many, or a class for clones that have expanded.

CDR3 protein: CAWSRGYEQYF; CDR3 DNA: TGTGCCTGGAGTAGAGGGTACGAGCAGTACTTC; clone size: few; D gene: -; V gene: TRBV30; J gene: TRBJ2-7
CDR3 protein: CASSIATLAGDYNEQFF; CDR3 DNA: TGTGCCAGTAGTATAGCCACACTAGCGGGAGACTACAATGAGCAGTTCTTC; clone size: -; D gene: TRBD2; V gene: TRBV19; J gene: TRBJ2-1
CDR3 protein: CASSPWLAGDNEQFF; CDR3 DNA: TGTGCCAGCAGTCCATGGTTAGCGGGCGACAATGAGCAGTTCTTC; clone size: once; D gene: TRBD2; V gene: TRBV28; J gene: TRBJ2-1
CDR3 protein: CASSQDRDRDQPQHF; CDR3 DNA: TGCGCCAGCAGCCAAGATAGGGACAGGGATCAGCCCCAGCATTTT; clone size: -; D gene: TRBD1; V gene: TRBV4-1; J gene: TRBJ1-5
CDR3 protein: CASSFQGYGYTF; CDR3 DNA: TGTGCCAGCAGTTTTCAGGGGTATGGCTACACCTTC; clone size: -; D gene: -; V gene: TRBV12-3/TRBV12-4; J gene: TRBJ1-2
CDR3 protein: CAFRSSGNTIYF; CDR3 DNA: TGTGCCTTTAGGAGCTCTGGAAACACCATATATTTT; clone size: -; D gene: -; V gene: TRBV12-3/TRBV12-4; J gene: TRBJ1-3
CDR3 protein: CAWTRGFEEVTEAFF; CDR3 DNA: TGTGCCTGGACTCGGGGTTTCGAGGAGGTCACTGAAGCTTTCTTT; clone size: -; D gene: -; V gene: TRBV30; J gene: TRBJ1-1
CDR3 protein: CASSPGSRRSDTQYF; CDR3 DNA: TGTGCCAGTAGTCCGGGATCTAGGAGGTCAGATACGCAGTATTTT; clone size: -; D gene: -; V gene: TRBV19; J gene: TRBJ2-3
CDR3 protein: CAWSSRLAGHSYNEQFF; CDR3 DNA: TGTGCCTGGAGTTCCAGACTAGCGGGGCACTCCTACAATGAGCAGTTCTTC; clone size: -; D gene: TRBD2; V gene: TRBV30; J gene: TRBJ2-1
CDR3 protein: CASSPPDRGYEQYF; CDR3 DNA: TGTGCCAGCAGTCCCCCGGACAGGGGCTACGAGCAGTACTTC; clone size: -; D gene: TRBD1; V gene: TRBV28; J gene: TRBJ2-7
CDR3 protein: CASSPNRGYGEKLFF; CDR3 DNA: TGTGCCAGCTCACCAAACAGGGGATACGGTGAAAAACTGTTTTTT; clone size: once; D gene: TRBD1; V gene: TRBV18; J gene: TRBJ1-4
CDR3 protein: CASRKLRDGGEKLFF; CDR3 DNA: TGTGCCAGTAGGAAGCTGAGGGATGGAGGAGAAAAACTGTTTTTT; clone size: -; D gene: -; V gene: TRBV19; J gene: TRBJ1-4
CDR3 protein: CASSTGTNYGYTF; CDR3 DNA: TGTGCCAGCAGCACCGGGACAAACTATGGCTACACCTTC; clone size: -; D gene: -; V gene: TRBV5-4; J gene: TRBJ1-2
CDR3 protein: CASSLPSAGRSTDTQYF; CDR3 DNA: TGTGCCAGCAGCTTGCCCTCAGCGGGACGCAGCACAGATACGCAGTATTTT; clone size: -; D gene: TRBD2; V gene: TRBV5-4; J gene: TRBJ2-3
CDR3 protein: CASSEGPRETQYF; CDR3 DNA: TGTGCCAGCAGTGAGGGCCCCAGAGAGACCCAGTACTTC; clone size: -; D gene: -; V gene: TRBV6-4; J gene: TRBJ2-5
CDR3 protein: CASSQSTGSPWESQPQHF; CDR3 DNA: TGCGCCAGCAGCCAATCCACAGGGTCTCCGTGGGAAAGTCAGCCCCAGCATTTT; clone size: -; D gene: -; V gene: TRBV4-1; J gene: TRBJ1-5
CDR3 protein: CASSGTGPQGNEQFF; CDR3 DNA: TGTGCCAGCAGTGGGACAGGCCCCCAGGGGAATGAGCAGTTCTTC; clone size: -; D gene: TRBD1; V gene: TRBV28; J gene: TRBJ2-1